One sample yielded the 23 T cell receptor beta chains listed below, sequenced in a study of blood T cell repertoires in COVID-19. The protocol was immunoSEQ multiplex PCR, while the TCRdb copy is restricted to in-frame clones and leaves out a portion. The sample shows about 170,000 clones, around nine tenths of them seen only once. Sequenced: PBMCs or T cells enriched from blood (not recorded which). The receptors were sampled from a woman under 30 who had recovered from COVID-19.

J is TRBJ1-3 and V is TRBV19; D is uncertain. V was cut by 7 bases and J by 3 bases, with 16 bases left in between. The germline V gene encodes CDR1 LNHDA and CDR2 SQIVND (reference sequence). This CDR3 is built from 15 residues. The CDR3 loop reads CASKRGGQNGNTIYF. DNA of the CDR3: TGTGCCAGTAAACGCGGAGGGCAAAATGGAAACACCATATATTTT. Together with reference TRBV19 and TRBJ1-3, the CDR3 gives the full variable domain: DGGITQSPKYLFRKEGQNVTLSCEQNLNHDAMYWYRQDPGQGLRLIYYSQIVNDFQKGDIAEGYSVSREKKESFPLTVTSAQKNPTAFYLCASKRGGQNGNTIYFGEGSWLTVV.

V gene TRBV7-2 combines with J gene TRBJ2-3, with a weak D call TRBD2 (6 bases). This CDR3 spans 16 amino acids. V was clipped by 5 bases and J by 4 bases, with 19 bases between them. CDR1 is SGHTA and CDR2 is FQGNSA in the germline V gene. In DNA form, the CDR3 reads TGTGCCAGCAGCACTAGGGCCGGGAGAAGTCCAGATACGCAGTATTTT. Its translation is CASSTRAGRSPDTQYF.

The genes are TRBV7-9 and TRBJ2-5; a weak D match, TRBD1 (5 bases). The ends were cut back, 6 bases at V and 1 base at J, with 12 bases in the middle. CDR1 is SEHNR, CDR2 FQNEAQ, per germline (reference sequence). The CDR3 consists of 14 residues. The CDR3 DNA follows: TGTGCCAGCAGGAAACCAGGGATCCAAGAGACCCAGTACTTC. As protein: CASRKPGIQETQYF.

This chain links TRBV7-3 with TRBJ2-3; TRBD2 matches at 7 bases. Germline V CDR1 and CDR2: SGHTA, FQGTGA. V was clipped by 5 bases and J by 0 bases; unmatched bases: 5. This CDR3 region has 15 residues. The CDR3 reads CASSLGRGSTDTQYF. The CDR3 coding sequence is TGTGCCAGCAGCCTTGGGCGGGGGAGCACAGATACGCAGTATTTT.

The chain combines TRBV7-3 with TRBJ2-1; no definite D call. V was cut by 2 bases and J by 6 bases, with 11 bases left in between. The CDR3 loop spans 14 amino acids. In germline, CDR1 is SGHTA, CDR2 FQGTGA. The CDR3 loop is CASSLSPGLNEQFF. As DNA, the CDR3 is TGTGCCAGCAGCTTATCCCCAGGTCTCAATGAGCAGTTCTTC.

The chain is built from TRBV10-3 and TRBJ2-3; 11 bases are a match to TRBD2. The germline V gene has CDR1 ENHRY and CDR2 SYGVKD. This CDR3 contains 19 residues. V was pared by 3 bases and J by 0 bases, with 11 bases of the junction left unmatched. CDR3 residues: CAISDPLAGATPSTDTQYF. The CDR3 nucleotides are TGTGCCATCAGTGACCCACTAGCGGGAGCCACCCCTAGCACAGATACGCAGTATTTT.

The CDR3 here is CAISPGLAAYNEQFF. The CDR3 DNA sequence: TGTGCCATCAGCCCCGGACTAGCGGCCTACAATGAGCAGTTCTTC. The chain employs TRBV10-3 and TRBJ2-1, with TRBD2 matching 10 bases. The CDR3 runs 15 residues. V was pared by 6 bases and J by 2 bases, with 4 bases of the junction left unmatched. Germline assignment: CDR1 ENHRY and CDR2 SYGVKD.

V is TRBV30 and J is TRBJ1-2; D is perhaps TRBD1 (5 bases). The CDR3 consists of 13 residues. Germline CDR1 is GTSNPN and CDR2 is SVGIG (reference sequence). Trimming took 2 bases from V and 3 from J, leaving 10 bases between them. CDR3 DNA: TGTGCCTGGAGTACAGGTGCTGACTATGGCTACACCTTC. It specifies CAWSTGADYGYTF.

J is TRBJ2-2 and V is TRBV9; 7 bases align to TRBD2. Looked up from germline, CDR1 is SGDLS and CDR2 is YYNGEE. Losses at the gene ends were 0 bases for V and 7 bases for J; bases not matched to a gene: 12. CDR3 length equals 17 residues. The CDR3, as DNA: TGTGCCAGCAGCGTAGCCCAGGGAACCACGGGGGGCGGGGAGCTGTTTTTT. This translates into CASSVAQGTTGGGELFF.

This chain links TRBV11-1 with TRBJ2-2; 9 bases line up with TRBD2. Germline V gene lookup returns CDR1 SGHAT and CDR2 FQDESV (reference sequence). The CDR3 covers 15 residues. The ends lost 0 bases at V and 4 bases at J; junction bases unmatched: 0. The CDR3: CASSLALAGTGELFF. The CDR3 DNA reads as TGTGCCAGCAGCTTAGCACTAGCGGGCACCGGGGAGCTGTTTTTT.

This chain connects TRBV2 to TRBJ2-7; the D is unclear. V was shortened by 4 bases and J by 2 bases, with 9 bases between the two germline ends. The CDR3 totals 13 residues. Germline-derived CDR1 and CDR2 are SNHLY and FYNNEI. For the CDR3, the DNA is TGTGCCAGCAGTGGCAGTTCCCCCTACGAGCAGTACTTC. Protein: CASSGSSPYEQYF.

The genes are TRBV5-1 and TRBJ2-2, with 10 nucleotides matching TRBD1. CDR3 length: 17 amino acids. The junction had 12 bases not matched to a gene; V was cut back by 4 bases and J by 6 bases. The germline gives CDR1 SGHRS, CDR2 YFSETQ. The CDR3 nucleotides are TGCGCCAGCAGCGGCCGACTACGCGGACAGGGGGCCGGGGAGCTGTTTTTT. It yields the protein CASSGRLRGQGAGELFF.

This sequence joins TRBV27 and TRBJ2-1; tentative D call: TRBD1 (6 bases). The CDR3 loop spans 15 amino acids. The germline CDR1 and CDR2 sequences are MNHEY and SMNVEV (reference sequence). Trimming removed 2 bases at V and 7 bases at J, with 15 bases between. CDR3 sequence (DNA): TGTGCCAGCAGTTTAGGGATTCAGGGGTTGAATGAGCAGTTCTTC. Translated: CASSLGIQGLNEQFF.

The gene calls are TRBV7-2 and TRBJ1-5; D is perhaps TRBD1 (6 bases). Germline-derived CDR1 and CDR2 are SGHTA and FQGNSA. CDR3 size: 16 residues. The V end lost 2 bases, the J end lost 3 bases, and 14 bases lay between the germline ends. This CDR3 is CASSLTDSLYNQPQHF. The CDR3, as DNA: TGTGCCAGCAGCTTAACGGACAGCCTCTACAATCAGCCCCAGCATTTT.

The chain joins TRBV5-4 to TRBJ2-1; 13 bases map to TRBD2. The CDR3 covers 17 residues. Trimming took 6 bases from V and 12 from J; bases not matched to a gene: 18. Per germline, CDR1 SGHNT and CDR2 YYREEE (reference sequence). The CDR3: CASNSGTGVLAGGGQFF. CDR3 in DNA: TGTGCCAGCAACTCCGGGACAGGGGTACTAGCGGGAGGGGGGCAGTTCTTC.

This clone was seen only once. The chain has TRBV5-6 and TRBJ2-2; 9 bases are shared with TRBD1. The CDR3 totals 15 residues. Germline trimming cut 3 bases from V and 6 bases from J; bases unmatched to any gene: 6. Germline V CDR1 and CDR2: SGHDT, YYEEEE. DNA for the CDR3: TGTGCCAGCAGCTCCCTAACAGGGGGCTCCGGGGAGCTGTTTTTT. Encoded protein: CASSSLTGGSGELFF.

CDR3 protein: CASSPRAGAQTQYF. The CDR3 DNA reads as TGTGCCAGCAGCCCTAGGGCAGGGGCGCAGACCCAGTACTTC. V gene TRBV28 combines with J gene TRBJ2-5; D is perhaps TRBD1 (6 bases). Germline V gene sequence: CDR1 MDHEN, CDR2 SYDVKM. This CDR3 has 14 amino acids. Trimming took off 6 bases at V and 6 bases at J, with 17 bases between the two ends.

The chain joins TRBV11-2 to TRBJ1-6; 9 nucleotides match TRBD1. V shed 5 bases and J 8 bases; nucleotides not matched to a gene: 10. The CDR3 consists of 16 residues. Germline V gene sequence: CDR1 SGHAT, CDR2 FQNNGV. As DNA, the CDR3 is TGTGCCAGCAGCCAGGGCTCCGGGACAGGGTATTCACCCCTCCACTTT. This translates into CASSQGSGTGYSPLHF.

CDR3 protein: CASQDRVNSPLHF. CDR3 sequence (DNA): TGTGCCAGCCAGGACAGGGTAAATTCACCCCTCCACTTT. The chain uses TRBV19 and TRBJ1-6, with 8 bases lining up with TRBD1. There are 13 residues in the CDR3. From germline, CDR1 is LNHDA and CDR2 SQIVND (reference sequence). Trimming cost V 9 bases and J 7 bases; bases outside gene matches: 5.

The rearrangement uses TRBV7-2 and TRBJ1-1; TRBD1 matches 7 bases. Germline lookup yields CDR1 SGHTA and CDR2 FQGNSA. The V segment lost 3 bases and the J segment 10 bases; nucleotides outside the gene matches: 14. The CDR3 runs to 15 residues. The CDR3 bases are TGTGCCAGCAGCTTCTCCACAGGGGCCAGGGGTCCAGCTTTCTTT. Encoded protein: CASSFSTGARGPAFF.

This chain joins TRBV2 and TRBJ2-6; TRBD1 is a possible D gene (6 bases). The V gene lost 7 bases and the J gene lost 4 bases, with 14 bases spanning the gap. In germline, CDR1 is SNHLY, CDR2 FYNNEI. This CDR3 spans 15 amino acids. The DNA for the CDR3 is TGTGCCAGCACCACAGGGCCTTCCGGGGCCAACGTCCTGACTTTC. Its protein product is CASTTGPSGANVLTF. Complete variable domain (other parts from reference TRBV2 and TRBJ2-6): EPEVTQTPSHQVTQMGQEVILRCVPISNHLYFYWYRQILGQKVEFLVSFYNNEISEKSEIFDDQFSVERPDGSNFTLKIRSTKLEDSAMYFCASTTGPSGANVLTFGAGSRLTVL.

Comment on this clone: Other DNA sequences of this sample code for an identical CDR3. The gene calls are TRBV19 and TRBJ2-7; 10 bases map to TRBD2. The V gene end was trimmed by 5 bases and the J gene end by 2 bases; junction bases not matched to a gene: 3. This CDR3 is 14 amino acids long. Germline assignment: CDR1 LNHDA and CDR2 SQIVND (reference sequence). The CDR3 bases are TGTGCCAGTAGTTCTGGACTAGCGGCCTACGAGCAGTACTTC. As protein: CASSSGLAAYEQYF.

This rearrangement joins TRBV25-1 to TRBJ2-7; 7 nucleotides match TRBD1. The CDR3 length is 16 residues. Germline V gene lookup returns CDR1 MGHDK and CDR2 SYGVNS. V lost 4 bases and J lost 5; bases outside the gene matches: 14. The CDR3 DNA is TGTGCCAGCAGTGGGGGACCAGGCAGGGGGACCGACGAGCAGTACTTC. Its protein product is CASSGGPGRGTDEQYF.